Detailed here is one TCR beta chain. The sample originates from a study of blood T cell repertoires in COVID-19. Across the study: In each case, the material was cDNA or gDNA derived from T cells, B-cell-depleted T cells, or PBMCs.

In the original workflow: From reference gene primer amplification, estimates of nucleated cell counts were derived. Sequencing used immunoSEQ multiplex PCR; TCRdb keeps in-frame clones, though not all of them. The V and J calls and clone size were taken over from that table, and D and trimming were inferred from the DNA. This repertoire shows about 58,000 clones, almost 90% found once; its top ten account for 10% to 15%. Germline loops: CDR1 SGHTA, CDR2 FQGNSA. Trimming removed 5 bases from V and 4 bases from J, with 10 bases in between. The CDR3 runs to 13 residues. V and J are TRBV7-2 and TRBJ2-3; D is unclear. What was sequenced was peripheral blood. This clonotype was obtained from a man aged 60 to 69 with active COVID-19. CDR3 sequence: CASSEDTADTQYF. CDR3 sequence (DNA): TGTGCCAGCAGCGAAGACACGGCAGATACGCAGTATTTT.